This T cell receptor (beta chain) was sequenced for a study of blood T cell repertoires in COVID-19. Study-level background: Samples of COVID-19 (acute and convalescent) were obtained from the United States, Italy and Spain. Sources were T cells, B-cell-depleted T cells, or PBMCs; the material itself was cDNA or gDNA.

The V gene's germline CDR1 is SGDLS and CDR2 YYNGEE. V lost 2 bases, J lost 5 bases, and 2 bases lay in between. The length of the CDR3 is 11 residues. Per the original data handling: Estimates of nucleated cell counts were drawn from the amplification of reference gene primers. Profiling relied on immunoSEQ multiplex PCR, and the TCRdb table lists in-frame clones only, not all of them. V and J calls and clone size are those listed in that table; D and trimming were worked out from the DNA. This sample has over 100,000 clones, with 85% found just once. The sample was peripheral blood. V is TRBV9 and J is TRBJ2-1, with unresolved D. The clonotype originates from a man older than 75 with acute or convalescent COVID-19. The CDR3 region is CASSVDNEQFF. Written as DNA, the CDR3 is TGTGCCAGCAGCGTCGACAATGAGCAGTTCTTC.